These 28 T cell receptor beta chains were sequenced from one sample in a study of T cell repertoires in cytomegalovirus infection. One entry per CDR3 protein results from TCRdb running MiXCR on the reads. The sample lists 680,000 or so distinct CDR3 sequences, approximately 40% occurring once. Sequencing was carried out using PBMCs. Receptor source: a human donor in good health (CMV status not recorded). Some clones in this sample may be carry-over from other donors' samples.

V gene TRBV18 combines with J gene TRBJ1-2, with D possibly matching TRBD1 (5 bases). The germline CDR1 and CDR2 sequences are KGHSH and LQKENI. V was clipped by 3 bases and J by 3 bases, with 11 bases between them. This CDR3 has 14 residues. The CDR3 reads CASSPRAGDYGYTF. Here the CDR3 DNA reads TGTGCCAGCTCACCCAGGGCCGGTGACTATGGCTACACCTTC.

Details on this clonotype: At one boundary the junction diverges from the germline segment, which might be a read error. This chain joins TRBV14 and TRBJ2-3; D is uncertain. Germline CDR1 and CDR2: SGHDN and FVKESK. This CDR3 contains 12 residues. The CDR3 sequence: CASSQGWDTQSF. In DNA, the CDR3 is TGTGCAAGCAGCCAAGGTTGGGATACGCAGTCTTTT.

The rearrangement joins TRBV4-2 to TRBJ2-1; D might be TRBD1 (5 bases). Germline V gene data show CDR1 as LGHNA and CDR2 as YNFKEQ. Trimming took 0 bases from V and 8 from J, leaving 11 bases between them. The CDR3 covers 14 residues. CDR3 residues: CASSQDLGPDEQFF. CDR3 bases: TGTGCCAGCAGCCAAGATTTGGGGCCGGATGAGCAGTTCTTC.

V gene TRBV7-9 combines with J gene TRBJ1-3, with no clear D. The V gene lost 4 bases and the J gene lost 0 bases, with 7 bases spanning the gap. Germline V gene sequence: CDR1 SEHNR, CDR2 FQNEAQ (reference sequence). The CDR3 totals 14 residues. In nucleotides, the CDR3 is TGTGCCAGCAGCTCCTTCTCCTCTGGAAACACCATATATTTT. Translated: CASSSFSSGNTIYF.

The DNA of the CDR3 is TGTGCCAGCACCGGCACAGGACGCGGTGGCACTGAAGCTTTCTTT. It is translated as CASTGTGRGGTEAFF. The V and J genes are TRBV7-9 and TRBJ1-1, with D possibly being TRBD1 (5 bases). Trimming cost V 7 bases and J 4 bases, with 19 bases left between them. The CDR3 totals 15 residues. Germline CDR1 and CDR2: SEHNR and FQNEAQ (reference sequence).

The rearrangement uses TRBV6-2 or TRBV6-3 and TRBJ1-1; D remains unclear. This CDR3 is built from 16 residues. Germline V gives CDR1 MNHEY, CDR2 SVGEGT. V lost 1 base, J lost 0 bases, and 12 bases lay in between. The CDR3 nucleotides read TGTGCCAGCAGTTACTGGTTCGGCAGCATGAACACTGAAGCTTTCTTT. It translates to CASSYWFGSMNTEAFF.

The chain carries TRBV30 and TRBJ2-5, with 9 bases matching TRBD1. This CDR3 spans 16 amino acids. The V gene's germline CDR1 is GTSNPN and CDR2 SVGIG (reference sequence). V dropped 0 bases and J dropped 5; count of bases not matched to a gene: 10. The CDR3 protein is CAWSVGLDRGVETQYF. The CDR3, as DNA: TGTGCCTGGAGTGTAGGCTTGGACAGGGGTGTGGAGACCCAGTACTTC. Together with reference TRBV30 and TRBJ2-5, the CDR3 gives the full variable domain: SQTIHQWPATLVQPVGSPLSLECTVEGTSNPNLYWYRQAAGRGLQLLFYSVGIGQISSEVPQNLSASRPQDRQFILSSKKLLLSDSGFYLCAWSVGLDRGVETQYFGPGTRLLVL.

There are many counts of this clonotype. The J gene is TRBJ1-5, the V gene TRBV7-2; tentatively, D is TRBD1 (5 bases). The CDR3 has 16 residues. Germline V CDR1 and CDR2: SGHTA, FQGNSA. The germline V and J ends were trimmed by 5 bases and 0 bases, with 14 bases remaining between them. Written as DNA, the CDR3 is TGTGCCAGCAGCCCCGTTGACAGTTATAGCAATCAGCCCCAGCATTTT. Encoded protein: CASSPVDSYSNQPQHF.

The CDR3 DNA sequence: TGTGCCAGCAGCCCCCCGTCCGGACACCTCAGATACTACGAGCAGTACTTC. The encoded protein is CASSPPSGHLRYYEQYF. The chain has TRBV11-2 and TRBJ2-7; D may be TRBD1 (5 bases). Trimming left V 5 bases short and J 3 bases short, with 23 bases between. Germline CDR1 reads SGHAT; CDR2 reads FQNNGV. The CDR3 spans 17 residues.

This clonotype has ten or more counts. The rearrangement joins TRBV5-5 to TRBJ2-7; 9 bases align to TRBD1. The CDR3 totals 16 residues. V was pared by 1 base and J by 1 base, with 6 bases of the junction left unmatched. Germline V gene data show CDR1 as SGHKS and CDR2 as YYEKEE (reference sequence). CDR3 nucleotide sequence: TGTGCCAGCAGCTTGAGGTCGACAGGGGGATCCTACGAGCAGTACTTC. Translated: CASSLRSTGGSYEQYF.

This clonotype came up many times. V usage is TRBV29-1 and J usage is TRBJ2-3; D perhaps matches TRBD1 (5 bases). The germline V gene encodes CDR1 SQVTM and CDR2 ANQGSEA. This CDR3 comprises 14 residues. Deletions cut 5 bases from V and 4 bases from J, with 16 bases between. Written as DNA, the CDR3 is TGCAGCGTTCCGCAGGGCACCTCCCCAGATACGCAGTATTTT. It translates to CSVPQGTSPDTQYF.

This clonotype has at least ten counts. The rearrangement joins TRBV7-8 to TRBJ1-5; D perhaps matches TRBD1 (6 bases). The CDR3 is 15 amino acids. Germline V CDR1 and CDR2: SGHVS, FQNEAQ. V gave up 5 bases and J gave up 6 bases, with 17 bases separating them. The chain's CDR3 is CASSPTQGISQPQHF. CDR3 in DNA: TGTGCCAGCAGCCCGACCCAGGGGATCAGTCAGCCCCAGCATTTT.

This clonotype has only a few counts. This chain links TRBV6-5 with TRBJ2-7; 10 nucleotides agree with TRBD1. After removal of 5 bases from V and 1 base from J, the junction contained 8 bases not matched to a gene. CDR3 size: 16 residues. Germline V gives CDR1 MNHEY, CDR2 SVGAGI. This chain's CDR3 is CASSLTPGQGSYEQYF. In DNA form, the CDR3 reads TGTGCCAGCAGTCTAACCCCGGGACAGGGGTCCTACGAGCAGTACTTC.

This chain links TRBV12-3 or TRBV12-4 with TRBJ2-5, with 9 positions matching TRBD1. Trimming cost V 4 bases and J 4 bases; bases outside gene matches: 10. This CDR3 comprises 16 residues. The CDR3 sequence: CASSWGGNRGLETQYF. The DNA of the CDR3 is TGTGCCAGCAGTTGGGGGGGGAACAGGGGGCTAGAGACCCAGTACTTC.

This sequence joins TRBV7-6 and TRBJ2-7; 7 bases align to TRBD2. The CDR3 is 15 residues long. Germline values: CDR1 SGHVS, CDR2 FNYEAQ. V dropped 2 bases and J dropped 2; count of bases not matched to a gene: 6. This chain's CDR3 is CASSLTAGPPYEQYF. The CDR3 DNA follows: TGTGCCAGCAGCTTAACAGCGGGGCCGCCCTACGAGCAGTACTTC. Based on the CDR3 plus reference TRBV7-6 and TRBJ2-7, the full variable domain is GAGVSQSPRYKVTKRGQDVALRCDPISGHVSLYWYRQALGQGPEFLTYFNYEAQQDKSGLPNDRFSAERPEGSISTLTIQRTEQRDSAMYRCASSLTAGPPYEQYFGPGTRLTVT.

This clonotype came up a few times. CDR3 bases: TGTGCCAGCAGTGGGCAGGGGTATGGTGAAAAACTGTTTTTT. Residues: CASSGQGYGEKLFF. The gene calls are TRBV25-1 and TRBJ1-4; possible D gene TRBD1, 6 bases. This CDR3 comprises 14 residues. With 4 bases removed from V and 7 bases from J, the gap between germline ends came to 13 bases. Germline V gives CDR1 MGHDK, CDR2 SYGVNS.

The chain joins TRBV27 to TRBJ1-1, with a tentative D call TRBD1 (5 bases). The CDR3 loop spans 18 amino acids. Germline CDR1 and CDR2: MNHEY and SMNVEV (reference sequence). Trimming shortened V by 5 bases and J by 0 bases, and 22 bases separated the two germline ends. In DNA form, the CDR3 reads TGTGCCAGCAGTCTAACGTGGGGGATTTTCGCGGTGAACACTGAAGCTTTCTTT. Residues: CASSLTWGIFAVNTEAFF.

Of note for this clonotype: This could be a read error, since a much larger clone is one nucleotide away. The conserved final phenylalanine or tryptophan is absent from the CDR3, which likely points to a read error. The rearrangement joins TRBV7-3 to TRBJ2-1; TRBD1 agrees at 12 bases. The CDR3 consists of 16 residues. Germline CDR1 is SGHTA and CDR2 is FQGTGA. V lost 3 bases and J lost 8; bases outside the gene matches: 8. The CDR3, as DNA: TGTGCCAGCAGCTTGACCGGGACAGGGGGCTTCCATGAGCAGTTCTCC. Encoded protein: CASSLTGTGGFHEQFS.

The chain has TRBV7-4 and TRBJ2-3; D not certain. Deletions cut 5 bases from V and 4 bases from J, with 19 bases between. This CDR3 spans 16 amino acids. Germline CDR1 reads SGHVT; CDR2 reads SQSDAQ. The CDR3 here is CASSPPLGSMADTQYF. The CDR3 nucleotides read TGTGCCAGCAGCCCCCCGCTGGGGTCTATGGCAGATACGCAGTATTTT.

The gene calls are TRBV20-1 and TRBJ2-4, with 7 bases identical to TRBD2. CDR1 and CDR2 from the germline V gene are DFQATT and SNEGSKA (reference sequence). This CDR3 has 17 residues. V gave up 0 bases and J gave up 0 bases; unmatched junction bases: 8. CDR3: CSARDDQRGLAKNIQYF. The CDR3 coding sequence is TGCAGTGCTAGAGATGACCAGCGGGGACTAGCCAAAAACATTCAGTACTTC.

This chain joins TRBV27 and TRBJ1-1, with 9 nucleotides matching TRBD1. Germline lookup yields CDR1 MNHEY and CDR2 SMNVEV (reference sequence). The ends lost 2 bases at V and 8 bases at J; junction bases unmatched: 3. This CDR3 comprises 13 residues. This CDR3 reads CASSLPDRGEAFF. The CDR3 nucleotides are TGTGCCAGCAGTTTACCTGACAGGGGGGAAGCTTTCTTT.

With regard to this clonotype: A much larger clonotype is one base distant, so this may be a read error. The chain links TRBV7-8 to TRBJ2-7, with TRBD1 matching over 8 bases. The CDR3 runs 15 residues. CDR1 and CDR2 (germline): SGHVS, FQNEAQ. The CDR3 bases are TGTGCCAGCAGCTTAGCTTGGACAGGGCCCTACGAGCAGTCCTTC. Its protein product is CASSLAWTGPYEQSF.

This chain connects TRBV20-1 to TRBJ1-5, with D maybe TRBD1 (6 bases). Germline V gene data show CDR1 as DFQATT and CDR2 as SNEGSKA (reference sequence). V was clipped by 5 bases and J by 3 bases, with 23 bases between them. CDR3 length: 17 residues. The DNA for the CDR3 is TGCAGTGCTCTGAACAGGGAATCGGGGGGGCACAATCAGCCCCAGCATTTT. As protein: CSALNRESGGHNQPQHF.

The gene calls are TRBV28 and TRBJ1-5; D remains ambiguous. Germline lookup yields CDR1 MDHEN and CDR2 SYDVKM. CDR3 size: 13 residues. V lost 4 bases and J lost 5, with 9 bases in between. CDR3: CASSWLRDQPQHF. CDR3 bases: TGTGCCAGCAGTTGGCTCCGAGATCAGCCCCAGCATTTT.

This clonotype was seen many times. The chain employs TRBV7-2 and TRBJ2-7, with D unresolved. Germline CDR1 is SGHTA and CDR2 is FQGNSA. The V and J ends lost 2 bases and 12 bases respectively, with 14 bases between them. The CDR3 totals 12 residues. This CDR3 reads CASSLRYSVMYF. The CDR3 nucleotides are TGTGCCAGCAGCTTAAGGTACAGCGTGATGTACTTC.

This rearrangement joins TRBV6-8 to TRBJ1-5, with unresolved D. Germline CDR1 MNHGY, CDR2 SAAAGT. This CDR3 is built from 13 residues. Trimming removed 7 bases from V and 2 bases from J, with 9 bases in between. CDR3 sequence reads: CASKGYGNQPQHF. The CDR3 DNA sequence: TGTGCCAGCAAAGGATACGGCAATCAGCCCCAGCATTTT.

This clonotype came up a few times. The rearrangement uses TRBV7-9 and TRBJ1-1, with TRBD1 as a possible D gene (5 bases). Per germline, CDR1 SEHNR and CDR2 FQNEAQ (reference sequence). This CDR3 comprises 16 residues. With 5 bases removed from V and 3 bases from J, the gap between germline ends came to 19 bases. CDR3 in amino acids: CASSPGFGARDTEAFF. The CDR3 nucleotides read TGTGCCAGCAGCCCTGGTTTTGGGGCTAGGGACACTGAAGCTTTCTTT.

This rearrangement joins TRBV6-2 or TRBV6-3 to TRBJ2-3; weak D call: TRBD2 (6 bases). The CDR3 spans 13 residues. Trimming left V 6 bases short and J 6 bases short, with 13 bases between. From germline, CDR1 is MNHEY and CDR2 SVGEGT. The CDR3 DNA reads TGTGCCAGCAGGCGACTAGTACCCGATACGCAGTATTTT. Its translation is CASRRLVPDTQYF.